Listed below are T cell receptor beta chains from one sample, sequenced in a study of OX40 agonist ivuxolimab in advanced cancers. Libraries were prepared by immunoSEQ multiplex PCR; TCRdb keeps only in-frame clonotypes and omits some of them. The sample consists of roughly 75,000 clones, 86% of them appearing once. The sample in question was CD4+ or CD8+ T cells sorted from blood, obtained in a trial of the OX40 agonist ivuxolimab. All receptors derive from an adult with an advanced solid tumor such as melanoma, head and neck, liver or kidney cancer. The CDR3 runs from the conserved cysteine through the conserved F or W. The order of the fields is clone size, CDR3 length, V gene, D gene, J gene, CDR3 protein, CDR3 DNA. D genes are given only for firm matches. Clone size is shown for a subset of rows, as once, few, many or a class of expanded clone.

abundance: -; len: 12; v_gene: TRBV6-1; d_gene: -; j_gene: TRBJ1-1; CDR3aa: CASSQIDTEAFF; CDR3nt: TGTGCCAGCAGCCAGATTGACACTGAAGCTTTCTTT
abundance: -; len: 13; v_gene: TRBV7-9; d_gene: -; j_gene: TRBJ2-5; CDR3aa: CASSLAAFETQYF; CDR3nt: TGTGCCAGCAGCTTAGCGGCCTTCGAGACCCAGTACTTC
abundance: -; len: 14; v_gene: TRBV6-5; d_gene: TRBD2; j_gene: TRBJ2-2; CDR3aa: CASSRGGGTGELFF; CDR3nt: TGTGCCAGCAGTCGGGGGGGCGGCACCGGGGAGCTGTTTTTT
abundance: -; len: 17; v_gene: TRBV11-2; d_gene: TRBD2; j_gene: TRBJ2-1; CDR3aa: CASSLDRWGTSGNEQFF; CDR3nt: TGTGCCAGCAGCTTAGATCGTTGGGGGACTAGCGGAAATGAGCAGTTCTTC
abundance: -; len: 13; v_gene: TRBV6-1; d_gene: -; j_gene: TRBJ2-7; CDR3aa: CASKDTTHYEQYF; CDR3nt: TGTGCCAGCAAGGACACCACCCACTACGAGCAGTACTTC
abundance: few; len: 12; v_gene: TRBV9; d_gene: -; j_gene: TRBJ2-2; CDR3aa: CASSTNTGELFF; CDR3nt: TGTGCCAGCAGCACTAACACCGGGGAGCTGTTTTTT
abundance: -; len: 19; v_gene: TRBV28; d_gene: TRBD1; j_gene: TRBJ2-7; CDR3aa: CASSDPRGGTGGKSGEQYF; CDR3nt: TGTGCCAGCTCCGACCCTAGGGGAGGTACAGGGGGCAAGTCGGGCGAGCAGTACTTC
abundance: -; len: 15; v_gene: TRBV7-9; d_gene: -; j_gene: TRBJ1-4; CDR3aa: CASSQPRTDNEKLFF; CDR3nt: TGTGCCAGCAGCCAACCTAGGACCGATAATGAAAAACTGTTTTTT
abundance: once; len: 12; v_gene: TRBV6-6; d_gene: -; j_gene: TRBJ2-5; CDR3aa: CASSTYQETQYF; CDR3nt: TGTGCCAGCAGTACATACCAAGAGACCCAGTACTTC
abundance: -; len: 13; v_gene: TRBV6-7; d_gene: -; j_gene: TRBJ2-7; CDR3aa: CASGSLHPYEQYF; CDR3nt: TGTGCCAGCGGGTCGTTGCACCCCTACGAGCAGTACTTC
abundance: few; len: 16; v_gene: TRBV7-6; d_gene: -; j_gene: TRBJ1-1; CDR3aa: CASSLIPSGGYTEAFF; CDR3nt: TGTGCCAGCAGCTTGATCCCTTCTGGGGGGTACACTGAAGCTTTCTTT
abundance: -; len: 14; v_gene: TRBV5-4; d_gene: -; j_gene: TRBJ2-1; CDR3aa: CASSFSSGGGEQFF; CDR3nt: TGTGCCAGCAGCTTCTCCTCCGGGGGAGGTGAGCAGTTCTTC
abundance: -; len: 15; v_gene: TRBV18; d_gene: -; j_gene: TRBJ2-7; CDR3aa: CASSTTPGSSSEQYF; CDR3nt: TGTGCCAGCTCGACCACCCCAGGGAGTAGTTCCGAGCAGTACTTC
abundance: -; len: 17; v_gene: TRBV4-2; d_gene: TRBD2; j_gene: TRBJ2-1; CDR3aa: CASSQEAGTSSYNEQFF; CDR3nt: TGTGCCAGCAGCCAAGAGGCGGGGACTAGCTCCTACAATGAGCAGTTCTTC
abundance: -; len: 16; v_gene: TRBV5-1; d_gene: TRBD1; j_gene: TRBJ2-5; CDR3aa: CASSRAAGGGQETQYF; CDR3nt: TGCGCCAGCAGCCGGGCGGCAGGGGGTGGGCAAGAGACCCAGTACTTC
abundance: -; len: 15; v_gene: TRBV18; d_gene: -; j_gene: TRBJ1-5; CDR3aa: CASSPNQGELEPQHF; CDR3nt: TGTGCCAGCTCACCAAATCAAGGGGAATTGGAGCCCCAGCATTTT
abundance: -; len: 17; v_gene: TRBV19; d_gene: TRBD1; j_gene: TRBJ2-1; CDR3aa: CASGSGLTQGANNEQFF; CDR3nt: TGTGCCAGTGGTAGTGGTTTAACACAGGGGGCAAACAATGAGCAGTTCTTC
abundance: -; len: 15; v_gene: TRBV5-1; d_gene: TRBD1; j_gene: TRBJ1-2; CDR3aa: CASSFRQGILDGYTF; CDR3nt: TGCGCCAGCAGCTTCCGACAGGGGATTTTAGATGGCTACACCTTC
abundance: -; len: 14; v_gene: TRBV30; d_gene: -; j_gene: TRBJ1-1; CDR3aa: CAWSVEQFNTEAFF; CDR3nt: TGTGCCTGGAGTGTCGAACAATTCAACACTGAAGCTTTCTTT
abundance: -; len: 17; v_gene: TRBV27; d_gene: -; j_gene: TRBJ2-2; CDR3aa: CASRRAAGGGNTGELFF; CDR3nt: TGTGCCAGCCGGCGGGCGGCAGGGGGAGGGAACACCGGGGAGCTGTTTTTT
abundance: -; len: 18; v_gene: TRBV25-1; d_gene: TRBD1; j_gene: TRBJ1-5; CDR3aa: CASSHTGQGERINQPQHF; CDR3nt: TGTGCCAGCAGTCATACGGGACAGGGGGAAAGGATCAATCAGCCCCAGCATTTT
abundance: -; len: 16; v_gene: TRBV5-1; d_gene: TRBD1; j_gene: TRBJ2-1; CDR3aa: CASSLEGTGGVDEQFF; CDR3nt: TGCGCCAGCAGCTTGGAAGGGACAGGCGGGGTCGATGAGCAGTTCTTC
abundance: -; len: 14; v_gene: TRBV4-3; d_gene: -; j_gene: TRBJ2-7; CDR3aa: CASSQELSPLRQYF; CDR3nt: TGCGCCAGCAGCCAAGAGTTGAGTCCGTTAAGGCAGTACTTC
abundance: -; len: 15; v_gene: TRBV27; d_gene: TRBD1; j_gene: TRBJ1-3; CDR3aa: CASSNYRGSGNTIYF; CDR3nt: TGTGCCAGCAGTAACTACAGGGGTTCTGGAAACACCATATATTTT
abundance: -; len: 15; v_gene: TRBV5-6; d_gene: -; j_gene: TRBJ1-3; CDR3aa: CASSPLAGSGNTIYF; CDR3nt: TGTGCCAGCAGCCCCCTGGCGGGCTCTGGAAACACCATATATTTT
abundance: -; len: 16; v_gene: TRBV11-2; d_gene: TRBD1; j_gene: TRBJ1-1; CDR3aa: CASSWDWTGGNTEAFF; CDR3nt: TGTGCCAGCAGTTGGGACTGGACAGGAGGAAACACTGAAGCTTTCTTT
abundance: -; len: 15; v_gene: TRBV11-3; d_gene: -; j_gene: TRBJ1-1; CDR3aa: CASSLGDGSNTEAFF; CDR3nt: TGTGCCAGCAGCTTAGGGGACGGATCGAACACTGAAGCTTTCTTT
abundance: -; len: 15; v_gene: TRBV29-1; d_gene: TRBD1; j_gene: TRBJ2-7; CDR3aa: CSVEDRRTGIYEQYF; CDR3nt: TGCAGCGTTGAAGATAGGCGGACAGGGATCTACGAGCAGTACTTC
abundance: -; len: 15; v_gene: TRBV30; d_gene: -; j_gene: TRBJ1-6; CDR3aa: CAWTPGPAYNSPLHF; CDR3nt: TGTGCCTGGACCCCCGGGCCGGCCTATAATTCACCCCTCCACTTT
abundance: -; len: 14; v_gene: TRBV11-2; d_gene: TRBD2; j_gene: TRBJ2-7; CDR3aa: CASSLELALDEQYF; CDR3nt: TGTGCCAGCAGCTTGGAACTAGCGCTCGACGAGCAGTACTTC
abundance: -; len: 13; v_gene: TRBV5-5; d_gene: -; j_gene: TRBJ1-3; CDR3aa: CASSLKSGSTIYF; CDR3nt: TGTGCCAGCAGCTTGAAGTCAGGTAGCACCATATATTTT
abundance: -; len: 16; v_gene: TRBV9; d_gene: -; j_gene: TRBJ2-5; CDR3aa: CASSLGARDRGETQYF; CDR3nt: TGTGCCAGCAGCTTAGGGGCGAGGGATCGGGGAGAGACCCAGTACTTC
abundance: -; len: 14; v_gene: TRBV5-1; d_gene: -; j_gene: TRBJ2-3; CDR3aa: CASKEGQTTDTQYF; CDR3nt: TGCGCCAGCAAGGAGGGACAGACCACAGATACGCAGTATTTT
abundance: -; len: 16; v_gene: TRBV4-3; d_gene: TRBD1; j_gene: TRBJ2-2; CDR3aa: CASSQTDRGNTGELFF; CDR3nt: TGCGCCAGCAGCCAAACCGACAGGGGGAACACCGGGGAGCTGTTTTTT
abundance: -; len: 14; v_gene: TRBV5-1; d_gene: -; j_gene: TRBJ2-2; CDR3aa: CASSMTDNTGELFF; CDR3nt: TGCGCCAGCAGCATGACAGATAACACCGGGGAGCTGTTTTTT
abundance: once; len: 13; v_gene: TRBV6-5; d_gene: TRBD1; j_gene: TRBJ1-2; CDR3aa: CASIRGRESGYTF; CDR3nt: TGTGCCAGCATCAGGGGGCGCGAAAGTGGCTACACCTTC
abundance: -; len: 15; v_gene: TRBV4-1; d_gene: -; j_gene: TRBJ1-4; CDR3aa: CASSQVLQLNEKLFF; CDR3nt: TGCGCCAGCAGCCAAGTATTACAGCTTAATGAAAAACTGTTTTTT
abundance: once; len: 15; v_gene: TRBV15; d_gene: -; j_gene: TRBJ1-2; CDR3aa: CATSRAGTTAYGYTF; CDR3nt: TGTGCCACCAGCAGAGCCGGGACAACCGCCTATGGCTACACCTTC
abundance: -; len: 13; v_gene: TRBV5-1; d_gene: -; j_gene: TRBJ1-2; CDR3aa: CASSLDRLDGYTF; CDR3nt: TGCGCCAGCAGCTTGGACAGGCTGGATGGCTACACCTTC
abundance: medium-sized; len: 14; v_gene: TRBV2; d_gene: -; j_gene: TRBJ1-5; CDR3aa: CASSETGYYQPQHF; CDR3nt: TGTGCCAGCAGTGAAACAGGGTATTATCAGCCCCAGCATTTT
abundance: -; len: 12; v_gene: TRBV27; d_gene: -; j_gene: TRBJ1-4; CDR3aa: CASGSTNEKLFF; CDR3nt: TGTGCCAGTGGTTCAACTAATGAAAAACTGTTTTTT
abundance: -; len: 12; v_gene: TRBV11-1; d_gene: -; j_gene: TRBJ2-1; CDR3aa: CASSLQQGTQFF; CDR3nt: TGTGCCAGCAGCCTCCAACAGGGCACACAGTTCTTC
abundance: -; len: 15; v_gene: TRBV19; d_gene: TRBD1; j_gene: TRBJ1-2; CDR3aa: CASSWRSGQGEGYTF; CDR3nt: TGTGCCAGTAGTTGGCGATCTGGGCAGGGGGAAGGCTACACCTTC
abundance: -; len: 13; v_gene: TRBV10-2; d_gene: -; j_gene: TRBJ2-6; CDR3aa: CASRGSGANVLTF; CDR3nt: TGCGCCAGCAGGGGGTCCGGGGCCAACGTCCTGACTTTC
abundance: -; len: 13; v_gene: TRBV28; d_gene: -; j_gene: TRBJ1-2; CDR3aa: CASSLGDFRGYTF; CDR3nt: TGTGCCAGCAGTTTGGGGGACTTTAGAGGCTACACCTTC
abundance: -; len: 18; v_gene: TRBV7-8; d_gene: -; j_gene: TRBJ1-2; CDR3aa: CASSRTPSGQLTNYGYTF; CDR3nt: TGTGCCAGCAGCCGCACGCCGTCCGGACAACTAACTAACTATGGCTACACCTTC
abundance: -; len: 15; v_gene: TRBV7-2; d_gene: TRBD1; j_gene: TRBJ1-6; CDR3aa: CASSFTQGANSPLHF; CDR3nt: TGTGCCAGCAGCTTCACACAGGGGGCCAATTCACCCCTCCACTTT
abundance: -; len: 15; v_gene: TRBV4-1; d_gene: -; j_gene: TRBJ1-4; CDR3aa: CASSPLDGSNEKLFF; CDR3nt: TGCGCCAGCAGCCCATTGGACGGCAGTAATGAAAAACTGTTTTTT
abundance: -; len: 15; v_gene: TRBV7-3; d_gene: TRBD2; j_gene: TRBJ2-7; CDR3aa: CASSLTAGAFDEQYF; CDR3nt: TGTGCCAGCAGCTTAACAGCGGGAGCGTTTGACGAGCAGTACTTC
abundance: -; len: 14; v_gene: TRBV19; d_gene: -; j_gene: TRBJ1-1; CDR3aa: CASIRGVGNTEAFF; CDR3nt: TGTGCCAGTATCCGAGGGGTCGGGAACACTGAAGCTTTCTTT
abundance: -; len: 16; v_gene: TRBV5-6; d_gene: TRBD2; j_gene: TRBJ2-2; CDR3aa: CASTVSTGGGTGELFF; CDR3nt: TGTGCCAGCACCGTCAGTACGGGAGGAGGCACCGGGGAGCTGTTTTTT
abundance: -; len: 13; v_gene: TRBV7-8; d_gene: -; j_gene: TRBJ1-1; CDR3aa: CASSLGRQGVAFF; CDR3nt: TGTGCCAGCAGCTTAGGTCGGCAGGGAGTAGCTTTCTTT
abundance: -; len: 15; v_gene: TRBV30; d_gene: -; j_gene: TRBJ2-1; CDR3aa: CAWKAGTTTYNEQFF; CDR3nt: TGTGCCTGGAAGGCCGGGACGACGACCTACAATGAGCAGTTCTTC
abundance: -; len: 14; v_gene: TRBV6-1; d_gene: -; j_gene: TRBJ1-1; CDR3aa: CASTPGPANTEAFF; CDR3nt: TGTGCCAGCACCCCGGGCCCAGCGAACACTGAAGCTTTCTTT